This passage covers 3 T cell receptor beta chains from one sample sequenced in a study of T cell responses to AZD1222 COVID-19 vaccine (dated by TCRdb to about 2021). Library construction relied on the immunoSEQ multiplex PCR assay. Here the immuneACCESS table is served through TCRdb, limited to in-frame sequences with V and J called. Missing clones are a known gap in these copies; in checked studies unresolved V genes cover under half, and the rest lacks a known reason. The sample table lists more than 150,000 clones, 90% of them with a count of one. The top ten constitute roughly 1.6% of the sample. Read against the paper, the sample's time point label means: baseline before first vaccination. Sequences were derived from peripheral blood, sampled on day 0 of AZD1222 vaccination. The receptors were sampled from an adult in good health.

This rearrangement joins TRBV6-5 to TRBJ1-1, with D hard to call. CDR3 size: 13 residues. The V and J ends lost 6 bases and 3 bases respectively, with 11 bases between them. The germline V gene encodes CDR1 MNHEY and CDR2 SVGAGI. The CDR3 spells CASRMERHTEAFF. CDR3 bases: TGTGCCAGCAGGATGGAGCGTCACACTGAAGCTTTCTTT.

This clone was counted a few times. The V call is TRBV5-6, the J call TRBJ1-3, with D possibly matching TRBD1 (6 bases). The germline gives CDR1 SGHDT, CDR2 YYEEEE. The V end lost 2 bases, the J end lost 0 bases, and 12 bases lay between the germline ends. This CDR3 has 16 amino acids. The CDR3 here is CASSLRGHVSGNTIYF. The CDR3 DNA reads TGTGCCAGCAGCTTAAGGGGACACGTCTCTGGAAACACCATATATTTT.

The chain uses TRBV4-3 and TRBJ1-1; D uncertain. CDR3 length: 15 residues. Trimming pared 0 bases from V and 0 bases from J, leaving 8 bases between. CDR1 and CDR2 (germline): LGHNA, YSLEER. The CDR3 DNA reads TGCGCCAGCAGCCAAGAACCGAATATGAACACTGAAGCTTTCTTT. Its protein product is CASSQEPNMNTEAFF.